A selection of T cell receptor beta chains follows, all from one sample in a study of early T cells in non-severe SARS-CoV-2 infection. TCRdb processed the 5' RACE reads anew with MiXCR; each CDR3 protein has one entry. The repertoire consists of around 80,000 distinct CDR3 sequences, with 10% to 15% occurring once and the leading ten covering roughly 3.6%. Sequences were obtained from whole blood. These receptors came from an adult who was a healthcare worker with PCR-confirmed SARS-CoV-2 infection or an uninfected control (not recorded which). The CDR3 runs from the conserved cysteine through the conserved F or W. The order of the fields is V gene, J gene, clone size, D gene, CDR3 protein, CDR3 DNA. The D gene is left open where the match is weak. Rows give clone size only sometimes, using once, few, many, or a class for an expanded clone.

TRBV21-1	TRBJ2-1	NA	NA	CASSDLTSGRRRGFGNEQFF	TGTGCCAGCAGCGACCTGACTAGCGGGCGCCGGAGGGGGTTCGGCAATGAGCAGTTCTTC
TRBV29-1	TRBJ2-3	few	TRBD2	CSGGKLAGAEDTQYF	TGCAGCGGGGGGAAACTAGCGGGAGCGGAAGATACGCAGTATTTT
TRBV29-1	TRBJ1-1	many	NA	CSARPGNTEAFF	TGCAGCGCCCGCCCTGGTAACACTGAAGCTTTCTTT
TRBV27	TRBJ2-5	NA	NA	CASSAEPKGTQYF	TGTGCCAGCAGTGCCGAACCCAAGGGGACCCAGTACTTC
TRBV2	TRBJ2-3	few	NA	CASSGGHSTDTQYF	TGTGCCAGCAGTGGTGGACATAGCACAGATACGCAGTATTTT
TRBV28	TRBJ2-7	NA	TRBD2	CASNPSRTSREWYEQYF	TGTGCCAGCAACCCCTCCAGGACTAGCCGGGAGTGGTACGAGCAGTACTTC
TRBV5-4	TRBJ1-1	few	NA	CASSLSYLKNTEAFF	TGTGCCAGCAGCTTGTCTTACCTGAAGAACACTGAAGCTTTCTTT
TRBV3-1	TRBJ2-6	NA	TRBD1	CASSPLPGQGNSGANVLTF	TGTGCCAGCAGCCCGCTTCCGGGACAGGGAAACTCTGGGGCCAACGTCCTGACTTTC
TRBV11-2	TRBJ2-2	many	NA	CASSLNGIGGELFF	TGTGCCAGCAGCTTAAACGGGATTGGCGGGGAGCTGTTTTTT
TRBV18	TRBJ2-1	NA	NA	CASSPDWDEQFF	TGTGCCAGCTCACCCGACTGGGATGAGCAGTTCTTC